A selection of T cell receptor beta chains follows, all from one sample in a study of tumor-infiltrating lymphocytes in glioblastoma multiforme. MiXCR, applied by TCRdb to the multiplex PCR reads, yields one record per CDR3 protein. Of about 11,000 distinct CDR3 sequences detected, roughly 70% appear once; the ten largest clones hold almost 40%. Source material: brain tumor tissue. These receptor sequences come from a male donor with glioblastoma. Each CDR3 is given with its conserved first and last residue. The D gene is left open where the match is weak. Size values are once, few and many counts, or a class for expanded clones, and some rows have none.

J: TRBJ2-7; V: TRBV11-2; size: .; length: 15; D: .; CDR3: CASSLEAGWFNEHYF; DNA: TGTGCCAGCAGCTTAGAGGCGGGTTGGTTCAACGAGCATTACTTC
J: TRBJ2-1; V: TRBV11-3; size: .; length: 13; D: .; CDR3: CATSYGANNEQFF; DNA: TGTGCAACCAGCTACGGGGCGAACAATGAGCAATTCTTC
J: TRBJ2-3; V: TRBV11-2; size: .; length: 11; D: .; CDR3: CDSSLTATQYF; DNA: TGTGACAGCAGCTTAACGGCTACGCAGTATTTT
J: TRBJ2-7; V: TRBV28; size: .; length: 16; D: TRBD2; CDR3: CANSPYETSRRYEQYF; DNA: TGTGCCAACAGTCCTTACGAGACTAGCAGGAGGTACGAGCAGTACTTC
J: TRBJ2-5; V: TRBV20-1; size: few; length: 16; D: TRBD2; CDR3: CSAMELAGDSGETQYF; DNA: TGCAGTGCTATGGAACTAGCGGGAGATTCAGGAGAGACCCAGTACTTC
J: TRBJ2-2; V: TRBV7-9; size: many; length: 12; D: .; CDR3: CASRGGDGELFF; DNA: TGTGCCAGCAGGGGCGGGGACGGGGAGCTGTTTTTT
J: TRBJ2-3; V: TRBV20-1; size: few; length: 15; D: .; CDR3: CSATSLARVTDTQYF; DNA: TGCAGTGCTACCTCCCTAGCGAGAGTGACAGATACGCAGTATTTT
J: TRBJ2-7; V: TRBV11-2; size: .; length: 15; D: .; CDR3: CAISLVAWEFNEQYF; DNA: TGTGCCATCAGCTTAGTAGCGTGGGAGTTCAACGAACAGTACTTC
J: TRBJ2-1; V: TRBV6-1; size: .; length: 15; D: .; CDR3: CAGSEEDVAYNEQFF; DNA: TGTGCCGGCAGTGAAGAAGACGTAGCATACAATGAGCAATTCTTC
J: TRBJ1-4; V: TRBV6-5; size: .; length: 13; D: .; CDR3: CASSYKQGEKLFF; DNA: TGTGCCAGCAGTTACAAACAGGGCGAAAAACTGTTTTTT
J: TRBJ2-2; V: TRBV25-1; size: few; length: 16; D: .; CDR3: CASSAQGRLGTGELFF; DNA: TGTGCCAGCAGTGCCCAAGGGCGCCTTGGCACCGGGGAGCTGTTCTTT
J: TRBJ2-1; V: TRBV14; size: many; length: 16; D: .; CDR3: CASSQPGDGSYNEQFF; DNA: TGTGCCAGCAGCCAACCGGGGGATGGATCCTACAATGAGCAGTTCTTC
J: TRBJ2-7; V: TRBV25-1; size: .; length: 16; D: TRBD1; CDR3: CANSDPPGQGSYEQYF; DNA: TGTGCCAACAGTGACCCCCCGGGACAGGGCTCTTACGAGCAGTACTTC
J: TRBJ2-1; V: TRBV11-2; size: .; length: 15; D: .; CDR3: CASSSYPQVEREQFF; DNA: TGTGCCAGCAGCTCCTATCCCCAAGTGGAGCGGGAGCAGTTCTTC
J: TRBJ2-5; V: TRBV4-1; size: .; length: 17; D: .; CDR3: CVSNQEVASGSGGTPYF; DNA: .
J: TRBJ2-7; V: TRBV29-1; size: .; length: 16; D: .; CDR3: CSVGGRQGGGSYEQYF; DNA: TGCAGCGTTGGGGGGCGGCAGGGGGGGGGCTCCTACGAGCAGTACTTC
J: TRBJ2-7; V: TRBV12-3/TRBV12-4; size: .; length: 15; D: TRBD2; CDR3: CASSLGSAGGYEQYF; DNA: TGTGCCAGCAGTTTAGGGTCAGCGGGAGGTTACGAGCAGTACTTC
J: TRBJ2-1; V: TRBV11-3; size: .; length: 13; D: .; CDR3: CTSSSKGDGKQFF; DNA: TGTACCAGCAGCTCGAAGGGGGATGGTAAGCAGTTCTTC
J: TRBJ2-1; V: TRBV11-2; size: .; length: 17; D: TRBD1; CDR3: CASGLAVRGPSRNGQFF; DNA: TGTGCCAGTGGCTTAGCAGTAAGGGGGCCTTCGCGCAATGGGCAGTTCTTC
J: TRBJ2-2; V: TRBV29-1; size: .; length: 13; D: .; CDR3: CSAFLDIDAELFF; DNA: TGCAGCGCATTTTTGGACATTGACGCGGAGCTGTTTTTT
J: TRBJ2-3; V: TRBV20-1; size: .; length: 20; D: TRBD2; CDR3: CSASRPGLAGGLSSTDTQYF; DNA: TGCAGTGCTAGTCGTCCCGGACTAGCGGGGGGGCTGAGTAGCACAGATACGCAGTATTTT
J: TRBJ2-3; V: TRBV20-1; size: .; length: 20; D: TRBD2; CDR3: CSASRPGLAGGPSSTCMQYF; DNA: TGCAGTGCTAGTCGCCCTGGACTAGCGGGAGGGCCGAGTAGCACATGTATGCAGTATTTT
J: TRBJ2-7; V: TRBV20-1; size: .; length: 16; D: TRBD1; CDR3: CSAFDRGQGVWGEQYF; DNA: TGCAGTGCTTTTGACAGGGGGCAAGGTGTATGGGGGGAGCAGTACTTC
J: TRBJ1-5; V: TRBV7-8; size: .; length: 14; D: .; CDR3: CASSYEGGNQPQHF; DNA: TGTGCAAGCAGCTATGAGGGGGGCAATCAGCCCCAGCATTTT
J: TRBJ2-7; V: TRBV4-2; size: .; length: 18; D: TRBD1; CDR3: CASSQDQWGGQESYEQYF; DNA: TGTGCCAGCAGCCAAGATCAATGGGGTGGACAGGAATCCTACGAGCAGTACTTC
J: TRBJ2-7; V: TRBV7-8; size: .; length: 16; D: .; CDR3: CDSSLAWWGEYYEQYF; DNA: TGTGACAGCAGCTTAGCCTGGTGGGGGGAGTACTACGAGCAGTACTTC
J: TRBJ1-4; V: TRBV20-1; size: .; length: 16; D: TRBD1; CDR3: CSARFVGQGVNGKLFF; DNA: TGCAGTGCTAGATTCGTTGGCCAGGGGGTTAATGGAAAACTGTTTTTT
J: TRBJ2-1; V: TRBV5-6; size: medium-sized; length: 16; D: TRBD2; CDR3: CASSPVSGGSYNEQFF; DNA: TGTGCCAGCAGCCCGGTTAGCGGGGGCTCCTACAATGAGCAGTTCTTC
J: TRBJ2-7; V: TRBV6-5; size: .; length: 15; D: .; CDR3: CASSYSRPGTYEHYF; DNA: TGTGCCAGTAGTTACTCGCGTCCTGGGACCTACGAGCACTACTTC
J: TRBJ1-2; V: TRBV19; size: many; length: 13; D: TRBD1; CDR3: CASGQGDGYGYTF; DNA: TGTGCCAGTGGTCAGGGGGACGGCTATGGCTACACCTTC
J: TRBJ2-1; V: TRBV20-1; size: .; length: 16; D: TRBD2; CDR3: CSARDSREGGRNEQFF; DNA: TGCAGTGCTAGAGATTCGAGGGAGGGCGGGAGGAATGAGCAGTTCTTC
J: TRBJ2-6; V: TRBV25-1; size: medium-sized; length: 15; D: .; CDR3: CASSESHSGANVLTF; DNA: TGTGCCAGCAGTGAAAGTCACTCTGGGGCCAACGTCCTGACTTTC
J: TRBJ2-3; V: TRBV20-1; size: once; length: 11; D: .; CDR3: CSARIADTQYF; DNA: TGCAGTGCTAGAATAGCGGATACGCAGTATTTT
J: TRBJ2-2; V: TRBV5-1; size: .; length: 13; D: .; CDR3: CVSSLDLPGELFF; DNA: TGCGTCAGCAGCTTGGACCTTCCCGGGGAGCTGTTTTTT
J: TRBJ2-2; V: TRBV5-1; size: many; length: 12; D: .; CDR3: CASSVNTGELFF; DNA: TGCGCCAGCAGCGTGAACACCGGGGAGCTGTTTTTT
J: TRBJ2-3; V: TRBV6-4; size: .; length: 15; D: .; CDR3: CASSASRGATDTRYF; DNA: TGTGCCAGCAGTGCCTCCCGGGGGGCCACAGATACGCGGTATTTT
J: TRBJ2-2; V: TRBV12-5; size: .; length: 13; D: .; CDR3: CASSLQHTGELFF; DNA: TGTGCTAGTTCGCTACAACACACCGGGGAGCTGTTTTTT
J: TRBJ1-1; V: TRBV28; size: .; length: 17; D: TRBD1; CDR3: CASSLSPLLQGVAEAFF; DNA: TGTGCCAGCAGTTTATCCCCTCTGTTACAGGGGGTAGCTGAAGCTTTCTTT
J: TRBJ1-1; V: TRBV11-3; size: many; length: 13; D: TRBD1; CDR3: CASSGGLRTEAFF; DNA: TGTGCCAGTTCAGGGGGCCTACGGACTGAAGCTTTCTTT
J: TRBJ1-1; V: TRBV6-6; size: .; length: 13; D: .; CDR3: CARSYSRDTEAFF; DNA: TGTGCGAGGAGTTACTCGAGGGACACTGAAGCTTTCTTT
J: TRBJ2-5; V: TRBV29-1; size: .; length: 14; D: TRBD2; CDR3: CSVSTSGTEDTPYF; DNA: TGCAGCGTCTCGACTAGCGGGACGGAAGATACCCCGTACTTC
J: TRBJ1-5; V: TRBV28; size: many; length: 12; D: TRBD1; CDR3: CASSSGGQPQHF; DNA: TGTGCCAGCAGTTCAGGGGGCCAGCCCCAGCATTTT